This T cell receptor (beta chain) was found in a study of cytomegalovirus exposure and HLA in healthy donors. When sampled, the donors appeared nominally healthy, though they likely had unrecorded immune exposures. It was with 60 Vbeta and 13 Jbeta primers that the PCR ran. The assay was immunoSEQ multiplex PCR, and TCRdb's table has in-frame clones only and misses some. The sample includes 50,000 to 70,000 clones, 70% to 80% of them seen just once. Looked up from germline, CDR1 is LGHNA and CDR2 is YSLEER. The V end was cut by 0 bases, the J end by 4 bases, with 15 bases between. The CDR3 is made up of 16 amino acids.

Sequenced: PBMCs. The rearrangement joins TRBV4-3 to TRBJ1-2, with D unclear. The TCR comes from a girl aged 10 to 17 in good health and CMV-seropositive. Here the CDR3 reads CASSQDYPATVYGYTF. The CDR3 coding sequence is TGCGCCAGCAGCCAAGATTACCCCGCGACTGTCTATGGCTACACCTTC.